The 3 T cell receptor beta chains given below trace back to one sample, sequenced in a study of shared clonotypes between healthy human individuals. Cells designated naive CD8 were CD45RO-negative and were positively selected for CCR7, with terminally differentiated effector memory CD45RA+ cells excluded. Method: immunoSEQ multiplex PCR; TCRdb's copy keeps in-frame clones and lacks some. The sample has roughly 2,000,000 clones; over 85% are singletons. Sequenced: naive CD8+ T cells from PBMCs. These TCRs come from a man aged 18-30 years in good health. Some clones in this sample may be carry-over from other donors' samples.

This chain links TRBV5-1 with TRBJ1-4; D is possibly TRBD1 (5 bases). Per germline, CDR1 SGHRS and CDR2 YFSETQ. Trimming pared 6 bases from V and 4 bases from J, leaving 13 bases between. The length of the CDR3 is 14 residues. The CDR3 spells CASTLWDLNEKLFF. Written as DNA, the CDR3 is TGCGCCAGCACTTTATGGGACCTTAATGAAAAACTGTTTTTT.

The chain uses TRBV10-2 and TRBJ1-1, with D tentatively TRBD1 (6 bases). Trimming pared 6 bases from V and 8 bases from J, leaving 10 bases between. Germline V lookup: CDR1 WSHSY, CDR2 SAAADI. CDR3 size: 11 residues. The CDR3 protein is CASSRDKEAFF. Written as DNA, the CDR3 is TGCGCCAGCAGCCGGGACAAAGAAGCTTTCTTT.

The chain has TRBV7-9 and TRBJ2-5; the match to TRBD1 covers 7 bases. There are 14 residues in the CDR3. The junction had 3 bases not matched to a gene; V was cut back by 5 bases and J by 0 bases. Germline loops: CDR1 SEHNR, CDR2 FQNEAQ (reference sequence). The CDR3 DNA reads as TGTGCCAGCAGCCCGGGACAGAACCAAGAGACCCAGTACTTC. Translating it yields CASSPGQNQETQYF.